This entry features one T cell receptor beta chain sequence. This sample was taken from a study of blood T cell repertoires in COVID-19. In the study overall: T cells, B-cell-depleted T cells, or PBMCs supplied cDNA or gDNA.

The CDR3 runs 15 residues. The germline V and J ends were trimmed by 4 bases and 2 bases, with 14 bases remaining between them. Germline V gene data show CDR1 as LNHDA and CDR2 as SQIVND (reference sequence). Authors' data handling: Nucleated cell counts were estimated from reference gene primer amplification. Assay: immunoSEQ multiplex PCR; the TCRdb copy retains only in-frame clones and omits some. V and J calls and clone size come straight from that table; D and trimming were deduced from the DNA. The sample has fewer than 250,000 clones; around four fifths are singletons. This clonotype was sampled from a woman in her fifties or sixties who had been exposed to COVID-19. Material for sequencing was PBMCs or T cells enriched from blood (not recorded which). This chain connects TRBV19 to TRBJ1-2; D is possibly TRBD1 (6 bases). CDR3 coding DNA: TGTGCCAGTAGTACACCGGGACATCCGAACTATGGCTACACCTTC. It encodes CASSTPGHPNYGYTF.